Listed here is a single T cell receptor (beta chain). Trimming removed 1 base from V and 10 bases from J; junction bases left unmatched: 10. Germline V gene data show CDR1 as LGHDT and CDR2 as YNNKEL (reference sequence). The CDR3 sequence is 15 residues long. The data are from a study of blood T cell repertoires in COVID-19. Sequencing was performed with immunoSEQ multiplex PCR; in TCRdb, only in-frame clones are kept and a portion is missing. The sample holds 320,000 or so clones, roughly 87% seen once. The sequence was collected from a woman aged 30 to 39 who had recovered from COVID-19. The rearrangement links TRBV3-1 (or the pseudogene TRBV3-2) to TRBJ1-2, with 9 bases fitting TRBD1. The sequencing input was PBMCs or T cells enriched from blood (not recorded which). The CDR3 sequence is CASSQARDRAWDYTF. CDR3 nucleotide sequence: TGTGCCAGCAGCCAAGCCAGGGACAGGGCTTGGGACTACACCTTC.